The 22 T cell receptor beta chains reported below all come from one sample, sequenced in a study of cytomegalovirus exposure and HLA in healthy donors. It was with 60 Vbeta and 13 Jbeta primers that the PCR ran. Generated by immunoSEQ multiplex PCR, the TCRdb table keeps only in-frame clones and is missing some. The table has over 150,000 clones, roughly 87% seen once. Sequencing was carried out using PBMCs. The receptors were sampled from a girl under three years old in good health and CMV-seronegative.

This chain connects TRBV5-4 to TRBJ1-2; 10 positions match TRBD1. The CDR3 covers 15 residues. V lost 5 bases and J lost 5; bases outside the gene matches: 9. CDR1 is SGHNT and CDR2 is YYREEE in the germline V gene (reference sequence). The CDR3 DNA sequence: TGTGCCAGCAGACGACAGGGGGCGGGGGTATATGGCTACACCTTC. Translating it yields CASRRQGAGVYGYTF.

This clone occurred once. The V and J genes are TRBV5-8 and TRBJ2-7, with a weak D call TRBD2 (6 bases). This CDR3 contains 15 residues. CDR1 is SGHTS, CDR2 YDEGEE, per germline. Deletions cut 5 bases from V and 5 bases from J, with 20 bases between. The chain's CDR3 is CASRGGLPYGDEQYF. The DNA for the CDR3 is TGTGCCAGCAGGGGCGGACTACCCTATGGGGACGAGCAGTACTTC.

This clone was picked up one time. V gene TRBV7-9 combines with J gene TRBJ1-1, with a tentative D call TRBD1 (5 bases). Germline assignment: CDR1 SEHNR and CDR2 FQNEAQ (reference sequence). This CDR3 is 18 amino acids long. The V end lost 1 base, the J end lost 0 bases, and 18 bases lay between the germline ends. DNA for the CDR3: TGTGCCAGCAGCTTAGATGTCCTCCAGGGTTTCATGAACACTGAAGCTTTCTTT. This gives the protein CASSLDVLQGFMNTEAFF.

V is TRBV7-2 and J is TRBJ2-1; TRBD2 matches at 14 bases. The V gene's germline CDR1 is SGHTA and CDR2 FQGNSA. V lost 4 bases, J lost 8 bases, and 4 bases stayed unmatched. This CDR3 region has 15 residues. CDR3 residues: CASSWTSGRIDEQFF. CDR3 nucleotides: TGTGCCAGCAGCTGGACTAGCGGGAGGATCGATGAGCAGTTCTTC.

This chain links TRBV19 with TRBJ1-2; 9 bases are shared with TRBD1. J was trimmed by 5 bases and V by 4 bases; bases with no gene match: 11. There are 16 residues in the CDR3. From germline, CDR1 is LNHDA and CDR2 SQIVND (reference sequence). CDR3 DNA sequence: TGTGCCAGTAGTACTACCCCCGGGACAGGGTTATATGGCTACACCTTC. Translation gives CASSTTPGTGLYGYTF. Full variable domain (missing parts from reference TRBV19 and TRBJ1-2): DGGITQSPKYLFRKEGQNVTLSCEQNLNHDAMYWYRQDPGQGLRLIYYSQIVNDFQKGDIAEGYSVSREKKESFPLTVTSAQKNPTAFYLCASSTTPGTGLYGYTFGSGTRLTVV.

The V call is TRBV9, the J call TRBJ2-1; 11 bases line up with TRBD2. The CDR3 runs to 15 residues. With 6 bases clipped from V and 5 bases from J, the junction kept 7 bases outside the gene matches. Germline CDR1 reads SGDLS; CDR2 reads YYNGEE. DNA for the CDR3: TGTGCCAGCAACCGTCCGGGACTAGCGGACAATGAGCAGTTCTTC. Translated, it gives CASNRPGLADNEQFF.

The V call is TRBV6-5, the J call TRBJ2-4; the D gene is possibly TRBD2 (5 bases). The CDR3 length is 16 residues. Germline CDR1 and CDR2: MNHEY and SVGAGI. V was clipped by 0 bases and J by 3 bases, with 12 bases between them. As DNA, the CDR3 is TGTGCCAGCAGTTACTCCCCCATAGGGAGCAAAAACATTCAGTACTTC. It is translated as CASSYSPIGSKNIQYF.

This chain connects TRBV9 to TRBJ1-2; 7 positions agree with TRBD1. The CDR3 is made up of 14 amino acids. J was trimmed by 4 bases and V by 0 bases; bases with no gene match: 3. Germline assignment: CDR1 SGDLS and CDR2 YYNGEE. Written as DNA, the CDR3 is TGTGCCAGCAGCGTAGGACAGGGACCCTATGGCTACACCTTC. It is translated as CASSVGQGPYGYTF.

The CDR3 here is CASSFQLGALKQYF. Written as DNA, the CDR3 is TGTGCCAGCAGCTTTCAACTGGGGGCGCTCAAACAGTACTTC. The V and J genes are TRBV5-6 and TRBJ2-7; possible D gene TRBD1, 6 bases. The germline V and J ends were trimmed by 2 bases and 10 bases, with 19 bases remaining between them. Germline V CDR1 and CDR2: SGHDT, YYEEEE. CDR3 size: 14 residues.

The chain couples TRBV4-1 to TRBJ1-5; D unresolved. Per the germline V gene, CDR1 is MGHRA and CDR2 is YSYEKL. Trimming took off 1 base at V and 2 bases at J, with 15 bases between the two ends. CDR3 length: 17 amino acids. The CDR3 nucleotides are TGCGCCAGCAGCCAAGCAGGAGGGCTAAGGGGCAATCAGCCCCAGCATTTT. Translated, it gives CASSQAGGLRGNQPQHF.

In nucleotides, the CDR3 is TGTGCCAGCAGCCAAGATATGCAGGAAGCTTTCTTT. This encodes CASSQDMQEAFF. The chain uses TRBV4-2 and TRBJ1-1; D unclear. Trimming removed 0 bases at V and 8 bases at J, with 7 bases between. Looked up from germline, CDR1 is LGHNA and CDR2 is YNFKEQ. The length of the CDR3 is 12 residues.

This chain connects TRBV18 to TRBJ2-3; 7 bases fit TRBD2. Germline V gene lookup returns CDR1 KGHSH and CDR2 LQKENI. V was pared by 3 bases and J by 3 bases, with 9 bases of the junction left unmatched. The CDR3 spans 16 residues. CDR3 sequence: CASSPARREKTDTQYF. The CDR3 region has the DNA TGTGCCAGCTCACCCGCTCGGCGGGAGAAGACAGATACGCAGTATTTT.

V gene TRBV7-6 combines with J gene TRBJ2-3; D not certain. CDR3 length: 13 amino acids. V was shortened by 3 bases and J by 6 bases, with 10 bases between the two germline ends. Germline V CDR1 and CDR2: SGHVS, FNYEAQ. This CDR3 is CASSLARADTQYF. DNA for the CDR3: TGTGCCAGCAGCTTGGCTAGAGCGGATACGCAGTATTTT.

The chain couples TRBV2 to TRBJ1-1; TRBD1 matches at 7 bases. V dropped 3 bases and J dropped 8; count of bases not matched to a gene: 12. The germline gives CDR1 SNHLY, CDR2 FYNNEI. This CDR3 region has 15 residues. The CDR3 reads CASSDSRGPVREAFF. The CDR3 bases are TGTGCCAGCAGTGATTCTAGGGGGCCGGTAAGAGAAGCTTTCTTT.

The chain uses TRBV4-1 and TRBJ2-1, with 13 bases that match TRBD2. Germline lookup yields CDR1 MGHRA and CDR2 YSYEKL. V lost 4 bases, J lost 2 bases, and 5 bases stayed unmatched. The CDR3 is made up of 17 amino acids. The CDR3 DNA is TGCGCCAGCAGCCCGACTAGCGGGGGGCGCGCCTACAATGAGCAGTTCTTC. This translates into CASSPTSGGRAYNEQFF.

The chain carries TRBV12-5 and TRBJ2-1, with D unresolved. CDR1 and CDR2 (germline): LGHNT, FRNRAP. The CDR3 covers 13 residues. The germline V and J ends were trimmed by 7 bases and 0 bases, with 7 bases remaining between them. CDR3 nucleotides: TGTGCTAGTGCCTCTAGCTCCTACAATGAGCAGTTCTTC. Its protein is CASASSSYNEQFF.

The chain joins TRBV18 to TRBJ2-1, with D unclear. The CDR3 is 12 amino acids. Germline V gives CDR1 KGHSH, CDR2 LQKENI. Trimming took off 3 bases at V and 10 bases at J, with 10 bases between the two ends. The CDR3 loop reads CASSPFTGEQFF. DNA for the CDR3: TGTGCCAGCTCACCGTTCACCGGGGAGCAGTTCTTC.

This chain joins TRBV7-9 and TRBJ1-6; 10 bases agree with TRBD1. Trimming took 4 bases from V and 7 from J; bases not matched to a gene: 7. The CDR3 is 16 residues long. The germline V gene encodes CDR1 SEHNR and CDR2 FQNEAQ (reference sequence). CDR3 sequence: CASSYIWTGGNSPLHF. CDR3 nucleotides: TGTGCCAGCAGCTACATATGGACAGGGGGGAATTCACCCCTCCACTTT.

This chain links TRBV27 with TRBJ2-7; 8 nucleotides match TRBD2. The CDR3 totals 16 residues. From germline, CDR1 is MNHEY and CDR2 SMNVEV (reference sequence). The V segment lost 5 bases and the J segment 1 base; nucleotides outside the gene matches: 10. Here the CDR3 reads CASSTRSGGPSYEQYF. CDR3 bases: TGTGCCAGCAGTACCCGCAGCGGGGGCCCTTCCTACGAGCAGTACTTC.

V is TRBV6-1 and J is TRBJ1-5; 7 nucleotides line up with TRBD1. V shed 4 bases, J shed 0 bases, and the junction held 3 bases outside the gene matches. The CDR3 contains 15 residues. Germline CDR1 MNHNS, CDR2 SASEGT. The CDR3 is CASSAAGGSNQPQHF. CDR3 bases: TGTGCCAGCAGTGCCGCAGGGGGTAGCAATCAGCCCCAGCATTTT.

The rearrangement joins TRBV5-4 to TRBJ2-1, with 10 bases identical to TRBD2. Germline CDR1 is SGHNT and CDR2 is YYREEE (reference sequence). Losses at the gene ends were 2 bases for V and 4 bases for J; bases not matched to a gene: 9. The length of the CDR3 is 17 residues. This CDR3 is CASSFTAGGEIYNEQFF. The CDR3 DNA reads as TGTGCCAGCAGCTTTACAGCGGGGGGGGAGATTTACAATGAGCAGTTCTTC.

The gene calls are TRBV27 and TRBJ2-3; possibly TRBD2 for D (6 bases). The CDR3 extends over 13 amino acids. CDR1 and CDR2 (germline): MNHEY, SMNVEV (reference sequence). Trimming removed 2 bases from V and 5 bases from J, with 8 bases in between. The CDR3: CASSLTGLDTQYF. DNA of the CDR3: TGTGCCAGCAGTTTAACGGGACTAGATACGCAGTATTTT.